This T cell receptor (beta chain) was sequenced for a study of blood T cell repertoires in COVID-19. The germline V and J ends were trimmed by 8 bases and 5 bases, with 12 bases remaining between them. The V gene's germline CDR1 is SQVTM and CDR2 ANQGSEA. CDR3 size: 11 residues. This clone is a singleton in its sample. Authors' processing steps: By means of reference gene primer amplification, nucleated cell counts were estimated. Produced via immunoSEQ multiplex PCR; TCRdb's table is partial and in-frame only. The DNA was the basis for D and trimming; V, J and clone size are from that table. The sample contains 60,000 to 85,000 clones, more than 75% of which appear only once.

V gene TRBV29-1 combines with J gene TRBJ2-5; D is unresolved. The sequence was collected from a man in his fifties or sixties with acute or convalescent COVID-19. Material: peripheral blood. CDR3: CSSLSGETQYF. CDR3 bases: TGCAGCTCTTTATCCGGGGAGACCCAGTACTTC. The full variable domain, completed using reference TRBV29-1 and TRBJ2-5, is SAVISQKPSRDICQRGTSLTIQCQVDSQVTMMFWYRQQPGQSLTLIATANQGSEATYESGFVIDKFPISRPNLTFSTLTVSNMSPEDSSIYLCSSLSGETQYFGPGTRLLVL.